Listed below are T cell receptor beta chains from one sample, sequenced in a study of long-term antiretroviral therapy in people with HIV. Repertoires were generated with immunoSEQ multiplex PCR, while TCRdb's copy carries only in-frame clones and drops some. Found here are 20,000 to 30,000 clones, 79% of them singletons; the top ten hold over 8%. The sample consisted of unsorted PBMCs, taken 1.2 years after starting antiretroviral therapy. These receptors were collected from a woman aged 40 to 50 with HIV. The conserved cysteine and the conserved F or W are not part of the CDR3 here. Fields, in order: V gene, CDR3 protein.

TRBV19,ASSTTPGGRLYGYT
TRBV7-2,ASSVDREVQY
TRBV30,AWSESRSYNSPLH
TRBV7-2,ASSLPPGLDNEQF
TRBV25-1,ASSGRTEYNYGYT
TRBV5-1,ASSPTGNEQF
TRBV7-6,ASSWRGQTGGFEETQY
TRBV5-8,ASYRTGESQPQH
TRBV4-3,ASSQDPQGSNSPLH
TRBV7-9,ASSQVGGRGTEAF
TRBV5-6,ASSWDPYEQY
TRBV19,ASSIRDTPYGYT
TRBV6-5,ASIGAGAGYGYT
TRBV11-2,ASSLQSNQPQH
TRBV13,ASSLYQGTHGDTIY
TRBV6-6,ASSYFRQGAGGELF
TRBV5-6,ASGGGDGGDIQY
TRBV4-2,ASSQVRGGAQETQY
TRBV30,AWSLGLAGARGVEQY
TRBV5-1,ASSLTGAGDTQY
TRBV12-5,ASGSSTASTYEQY
TRBV19,ASSIGGRAGNEQF
TRBV2,ASSAVARAYEQY
TRBV6-5,ASSYSMGLASYEQY
TRBV7-2,ASSLVRGRNYGYT
TRBV19,ASSILAGVEQF
TRBV5-6,ASRFGTGGTGELF
TRBV19,ASSIEARYEQY
TRBV19,ASQSIGQGNTEAF
TRBV6-5,ASSPGSAEAF
TRBV27,ATGRGNQPQH
TRBV5-8,ASSLGVSGRGEQF
TRBV2,AGSGGAVDTGELF
TRBV6-1,ASSVGVGETQY
TRBV11-1,ASSQTGNTEAF
TRBV28,ASSSLTGGGNQPQH
TRBV27,ASSLSVGNEQY
TRBV27,ASSFLGGLGYGYT
TRBV5-1,ASSFGLAYNEQY
TRBV5-1,ASSLGTGGGNTIY
TRBV6-1,ASRGTSLYEQY
TRBV18,ASSPPGRSYEQY
TRBV6-5,ASSYDSGADYGYT
TRBV29-1,SVAFGSDYEQY
TRBV28,ASSFLRGAEQY
TRBV13,ASSPRQGGMNTEAF
TRBV30,AWRTDRGQLTEAF
TRBV11-2,ASSLKGTGGNGYT
TRBV5-4,ASSILQGTEAF